This passage covers 23 T cell receptor beta chains from one sample sequenced in a study of blood T cell repertoires in COVID-19. Produced via immunoSEQ multiplex PCR; TCRdb's table is partial and in-frame only. The sample includes some 130,000 clones, more than 90% seen only once; the top ten take approximately 3.7%. Material: peripheral blood. These receptors all stem from a man aged 50 to 60 with active COVID-19.

The V gene is TRBV7-9, the J gene TRBJ1-5, with 7 bases matching TRBD1. The junction had 11 bases not matched to a gene; V was cut back by 7 bases and J by 5 bases. The CDR3 sequence is 15 residues long. The germline gives CDR1 SEHNR, CDR2 FQNEAQ (reference sequence). The DNA of the CDR3 is TGTGCCAGCATAGGTTTTAGGGGACAGCATCAGCCCCAGCATTTT. Protein sequence: CASIGFRGQHQPQHF.

This chain joins TRBV7-2 and TRBJ2-2; possible D gene TRBD2, 6 bases. Germline V CDR1 and CDR2: SGHTA, FQGNSA. The CDR3 is 13 residues long. The germline V and J ends were trimmed by 5 bases and 7 bases, with 11 bases remaining between them. The CDR3 sequence is CASSPGGYGELFF. Written as DNA, the CDR3 is TGTGCCAGCAGCCCTGGGGGGTACGGGGAGCTGTTTTTT.

The gene calls are TRBV24-1 and TRBJ1-4; TRBD1 might be the D (6 bases). Germline-derived CDR1 and CDR2 are KGHDR and SFDVKD. V was pared by 4 bases and J by 10 bases, with 24 bases between. This CDR3 is built from 17 residues. This CDR3 is CATSEKSPGHMRGKLFF. CDR3 coding DNA: TGTGCCACCAGTGAGAAATCCCCGGGACACATGAGGGGAAAACTGTTTTTT.

This sequence joins TRBV7-2 and TRBJ1-2, with TRBD1 matching 7 bases. The CDR3 loop spans 16 amino acids. V gave up 5 bases and J gave up 0 bases; unmatched junction bases: 9. Germline V gene lookup returns CDR1 SGHTA and CDR2 FQGNSA. CDR3 coding DNA: TGTGCCAGCAGCCCTAGGACAGGATCCGCTAACTATGGCTACACCTTC. It yields the protein CASSPRTGSANYGYTF. The complete variable domain, with remaining parts taken from reference TRBV7-2 and TRBJ1-2, reads GAGVSQSPSNKVTEKGKDVELRCDPISGHTALYWYRQSLGQGLEFLIYFQGNSAPDKSGLPSDRFSAERTGGSVSTLTIQRTQQEDSAVYLCASSPRTGSANYGYTFGSGTRLTVV.

The chain combines TRBV25-1 with TRBJ2-5; D is possibly TRBD2 (7 bases). V lost 2 bases and J lost 2, with 15 bases in between. The length of the CDR3 is 16 residues. Germline V CDR1 and CDR2: MGHDK, SYGVNS. CDR3 nucleotides: TGTGCCAGCAGTGAACGGGGGGCCGGGATTCAAGAGACCCAGTACTTC. This translates into CASSERGAGIQETQYF.

The chain links TRBV5-6 to TRBJ2-7; D may be TRBD2 (5 bases). The CDR3 has 15 residues. V dropped 3 bases and J dropped 3 bases, with 16 bases sitting between them. The germline CDR1 and CDR2 sequences are SGHDT and YYEEEE. The DNA of the CDR3 is TGTGCCAGCAGCTCATGGACGGGAAGGCTCTACGAGCAGTACGTC. Its protein product is CASSSWTGRLYEQYV.

This chain links TRBV9 with TRBJ2-2, with D possibly matching TRBD1 (5 bases). From germline, CDR1 is SGDLS and CDR2 YYNGEE. V was trimmed by 4 bases and J by 6 bases, leaving 16 bases between them. The length of the CDR3 is 15 residues. CDR3: CASSPSPQVAGELFF. For the CDR3, the DNA is TGTGCCAGCAGCCCCAGCCCACAGGTTGCCGGGGAGCTGTTTTTT.

V usage is TRBV10-2 and J usage is TRBJ2-5, with D perhaps TRBD2 (6 bases). This CDR3 contains 14 residues. In germline, CDR1 is WSHSY, CDR2 SAAADI. V was shortened by 0 bases and J by 7 bases, with 12 bases between the two germline ends. CDR3 region: CASSESEGWGTQYF. In nucleotides, the CDR3 is TGCGCCAGCAGTGAGTCGGAGGGTTGGGGGACCCAGTACTTC.

The chain is built from TRBV1 and TRBJ2-1; the table's D call TRBD2 went unverified against the DNA. TRBV1 is a recognized pseudogene. CDR3 length: 18 amino acids. This chain's CDR3 is CTSSQDPMREGLYNEQFF. In nucleotides, the CDR3 is TGCACCAGCAGCCAAGACCCCATGCGGGAGGGCCTTTACAATGAGCAGTTCTTC.

The chain recombines TRBV15 with TRBJ1-1; a weak D match, TRBD1 (5 bases). The V gene lost 0 bases and the J gene lost 6 bases, with 17 bases spanning the gap. The germline CDR1 and CDR2 sequences are LNHNV and YYDKDF (reference sequence). The length of the CDR3 is 16 residues. CDR3: CATSRDIGGSGAEAFF. Written as DNA, the CDR3 is TGTGCCACCAGCAGAGATATCGGGGGATCCGGAGCTGAAGCTTTCTTT.

The V gene is TRBV6-5, the J gene TRBJ1-3, with D possibly TRBD1 on 5 matching bases. CDR1 and CDR2 (germline): MNHEY, SVGAGI. The germline V and J ends were trimmed by 6 bases and 0 bases, with 12 bases remaining between them. The CDR3 sequence is 15 residues long. Here the CDR3 reads CASSSRQSSGNTIYF. The CDR3 DNA reads TGTGCCAGCAGCTCAAGACAGAGCTCTGGAAACACCATATATTTT.

This rearrangement joins TRBV9 to TRBJ2-5, with 14 bases fitting TRBD2. Germline V gene sequence: CDR1 SGDLS, CDR2 YYNGEE. The CDR3 loop spans 15 amino acids. The V gene end was trimmed by 4 bases and the J gene end by 5 bases; junction bases not matched to a gene: 4. CDR3 in amino acids: CASSRTSGGWETQYF. The DNA for the CDR3 is TGTGCCAGCAGCAGGACTAGCGGGGGGTGGGAGACCCAGTACTTC. The variable domain in full, completed from reference TRBV9 and TRBJ2-5, reads DSGVTQTPKHLITATGQRVTLRCSPRSGDLSVYWYQQSLDQGLQFLIQYYNGEERAKGNILERFSAQQFPDLHSELNLSSLELGDSALYFCASSRTSGGWETQYFGPGTRLLVL.

The V and J genes are TRBV7-6 and TRBJ1-4, with 9 bases aligning to TRBD1. This CDR3 spans 16 amino acids. The J segment lost 4 bases and the V segment lost 5 bases, leaving 8 bases of the junction unmatched. Germline V gives CDR1 SGHVS, CDR2 FNYEAQ. Here the CDR3 reads CASSVTGTGSNEKLFF. CDR3 DNA: TGTGCCAGCAGCGTCACCGGGACAGGGAGTAATGAAAAACTGTTTTTT.

The chain recombines TRBV6-5 with TRBJ2-2; tentative D call: TRBD2 (6 bases). With 8 bases removed from V and 5 bases from J, the gap between germline ends came to 18 bases. This CDR3 has 15 amino acids. Germline V gives CDR1 MNHEY, CDR2 SVGAGI. CDR3: CASLISWGVTGELFF. CDR3 in DNA: TGTGCCAGCCTAATAAGTTGGGGGGTTACCGGGGAGCTGTTTTTT.

J is TRBJ1-1 and V is TRBV10-3; 9 bases line up with TRBD1. CDR1 and CDR2 (germline): ENHRY, SYGVKD. The CDR3 is 15 amino acids. V was pared by 4 bases and J by 3 bases, with 6 bases of the junction left unmatched. CDR3 sequence reads: CAISALGQGDTEAFF. For the CDR3, the DNA is TGTGCCATCAGTGCACTGGGACAGGGCGACACTGAAGCTTTCTTT.

The chain carries TRBV24-1 and TRBJ2-1, with TRBD2 matching over 8 bases. The CDR3 consists of 19 residues. Trimming cost V 4 bases and J 6 bases; bases outside gene matches: 19. The germline V gene encodes CDR1 KGHDR and CDR2 SFDVKD. In DNA form, the CDR3 reads TGTGCCACCAGTGACCCCCCCTCGGGCGGGGGGCCCCGGGGCAATGAGCAGTTCTTC. It encodes CATSDPPSGGGPRGNEQFF.

The rearrangement links TRBV7-9 to TRBJ2-1, with D possibly TRBD2 on 6 matching bases. Per germline, CDR1 SEHNR and CDR2 FQNEAQ (reference sequence). Trimming removed 10 bases at V and 0 bases at J, with 13 bases between. The CDR3 length is 14 residues. This CDR3 is CATARGSSYNEQFF. CDR3 DNA sequence: TGTGCCACCGCCCGGGGGAGCTCCTACAATGAGCAGTTCTTC.

This clone was seen just once. The chain carries TRBV7-3 and TRBJ1-1; no reliable D call. Germline CDR1 and CDR2: SGHTA and FQGTGA. CDR3 length equals 15 residues. The germline V and J ends were trimmed by 6 bases and 1 base, with 15 bases remaining between them. The CDR3 DNA reads as TGTGCCAGCAGGGTCGTATCCAGTCCGAACACTGAAGCTTTCTTT. Protein: CASRVVSSPNTEAFF.

This clone has just one count. The chain is built from TRBV11-3 and TRBJ2-2, with 10 bases that match TRBD2. This CDR3 comprises 18 residues. V gave up 4 bases and J gave up 5 bases; unmatched junction bases: 13. CDR1 is SGHNT and CDR2 is YENEEA in the germline V gene. The CDR3 nucleotides read TGTGCCAGCAGCTCTTTCCCCCTAGCGGGAGAGGAAACCGGGGAGCTGTTTTTT. It is translated as CASSSFPLAGEETGELFF.

The CDR3 nucleotides are TGTGCCAGCACCATTCTGGGCGCAGGGGCCGGGGAGCTGTTTTTT. Protein product: CASTILGAGAGELFF. V is TRBV27 and J is TRBJ2-2; D may be TRBD1 (6 bases). Germline CDR1 reads MNHEY; CDR2 reads SMNVEV (reference sequence). CDR3 length: 15 residues. V was pared by 7 bases and J by 6 bases, with 18 bases between.

This chain joins TRBV21-1 and TRBJ1-1; TRBD1 was called by the table and not checked on the DNA. TRBV21-1 is noted as a pseudogene. The CDR3 contains 15 residues. The CDR3 coding sequence is TGTGCCAGCGGAACCAGGGGGGACAGTAACACTGAAGCTTTCTTT. It is translated as CASGTRGDSNTEAFF.

The chain joins TRBV19 to TRBJ2-7; TRBD2 matches 7 bases. Germline V gene sequence: CDR1 LNHDA, CDR2 SQIVND (reference sequence). This CDR3 comprises 15 residues. V was clipped by 5 bases and J by 1 base; unmatched bases: 8. In nucleotides, the CDR3 is TGTGCCAGTAGTCCTCTTGGGGGGGGTTCCTACGAGCAGTACTTC. Residues: CASSPLGGGSYEQYF.

The V and J genes are TRBV4-2 and TRBJ2-1, with 14 bases identical to TRBD2. Trimming at V came to 4 bases and at J to 8 bases, leaving 7 bases not matched to a gene. The V gene's germline CDR1 is LGHNA and CDR2 YNFKEQ. The CDR3 has 16 residues. The chain's CDR3 is CASSRSGTSGSDEQFF. The DNA for the CDR3 is TGTGCCAGCAGCCGATCCGGGACTAGCGGGAGTGATGAGCAGTTCTTC.